This T cell receptor (beta chain) was captured in a study of blood T cells in healthy people across ages. With regard to this clonotype: Antigen: not known.

The CDR3 contains 14 residues. Deletions cut 7 bases from V and 4 bases from J, with 13 bases between. Per-sample yields of isolated PBMCs were at least 6 million. A J-beta primer mix and a sample-barcoded 5' primer were used in a second PCR of about 6 to 12 cycles. One entry per CDR3 protein, called by TCRdb with MiXCR from the 5' RACE reads. Counted here are 1.5 million to 2 million distinct CDR3 sequences, 30% to 35% occurring once; the ten biggest clones make up approximately 11%. Study-wide results and caveats: Roughly linear age-related decline in beta diversity appeared, significant by age 40.

This clonotype originated in a woman in her 30s in good health. The specimen was blood. The chain links TRBV12-3 or TRBV12-4 to TRBJ1-4; no firm D call. CDR3 nucleotide sequence: TGTGCCAGCATTAGAGGGCAGATTAATGAAAAACTGTTTTTT. Amino acids: CASIRGQINEKLFF.